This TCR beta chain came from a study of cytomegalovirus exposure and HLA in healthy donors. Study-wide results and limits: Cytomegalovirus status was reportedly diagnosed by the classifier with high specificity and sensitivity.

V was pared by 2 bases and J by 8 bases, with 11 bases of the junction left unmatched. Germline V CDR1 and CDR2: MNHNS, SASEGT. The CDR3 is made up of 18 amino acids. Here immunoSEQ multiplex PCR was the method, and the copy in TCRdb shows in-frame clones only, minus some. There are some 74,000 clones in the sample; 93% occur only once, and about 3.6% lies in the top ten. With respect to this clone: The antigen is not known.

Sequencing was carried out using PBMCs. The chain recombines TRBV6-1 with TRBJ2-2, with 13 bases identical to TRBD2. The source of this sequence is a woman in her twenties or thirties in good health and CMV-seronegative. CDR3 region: CASSEHYWTSGRLGELFF. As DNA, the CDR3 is TGTGCCAGCAGTGAACACTATTGGACTAGCGGGAGATTAGGGGAGCTGTTTTTT.